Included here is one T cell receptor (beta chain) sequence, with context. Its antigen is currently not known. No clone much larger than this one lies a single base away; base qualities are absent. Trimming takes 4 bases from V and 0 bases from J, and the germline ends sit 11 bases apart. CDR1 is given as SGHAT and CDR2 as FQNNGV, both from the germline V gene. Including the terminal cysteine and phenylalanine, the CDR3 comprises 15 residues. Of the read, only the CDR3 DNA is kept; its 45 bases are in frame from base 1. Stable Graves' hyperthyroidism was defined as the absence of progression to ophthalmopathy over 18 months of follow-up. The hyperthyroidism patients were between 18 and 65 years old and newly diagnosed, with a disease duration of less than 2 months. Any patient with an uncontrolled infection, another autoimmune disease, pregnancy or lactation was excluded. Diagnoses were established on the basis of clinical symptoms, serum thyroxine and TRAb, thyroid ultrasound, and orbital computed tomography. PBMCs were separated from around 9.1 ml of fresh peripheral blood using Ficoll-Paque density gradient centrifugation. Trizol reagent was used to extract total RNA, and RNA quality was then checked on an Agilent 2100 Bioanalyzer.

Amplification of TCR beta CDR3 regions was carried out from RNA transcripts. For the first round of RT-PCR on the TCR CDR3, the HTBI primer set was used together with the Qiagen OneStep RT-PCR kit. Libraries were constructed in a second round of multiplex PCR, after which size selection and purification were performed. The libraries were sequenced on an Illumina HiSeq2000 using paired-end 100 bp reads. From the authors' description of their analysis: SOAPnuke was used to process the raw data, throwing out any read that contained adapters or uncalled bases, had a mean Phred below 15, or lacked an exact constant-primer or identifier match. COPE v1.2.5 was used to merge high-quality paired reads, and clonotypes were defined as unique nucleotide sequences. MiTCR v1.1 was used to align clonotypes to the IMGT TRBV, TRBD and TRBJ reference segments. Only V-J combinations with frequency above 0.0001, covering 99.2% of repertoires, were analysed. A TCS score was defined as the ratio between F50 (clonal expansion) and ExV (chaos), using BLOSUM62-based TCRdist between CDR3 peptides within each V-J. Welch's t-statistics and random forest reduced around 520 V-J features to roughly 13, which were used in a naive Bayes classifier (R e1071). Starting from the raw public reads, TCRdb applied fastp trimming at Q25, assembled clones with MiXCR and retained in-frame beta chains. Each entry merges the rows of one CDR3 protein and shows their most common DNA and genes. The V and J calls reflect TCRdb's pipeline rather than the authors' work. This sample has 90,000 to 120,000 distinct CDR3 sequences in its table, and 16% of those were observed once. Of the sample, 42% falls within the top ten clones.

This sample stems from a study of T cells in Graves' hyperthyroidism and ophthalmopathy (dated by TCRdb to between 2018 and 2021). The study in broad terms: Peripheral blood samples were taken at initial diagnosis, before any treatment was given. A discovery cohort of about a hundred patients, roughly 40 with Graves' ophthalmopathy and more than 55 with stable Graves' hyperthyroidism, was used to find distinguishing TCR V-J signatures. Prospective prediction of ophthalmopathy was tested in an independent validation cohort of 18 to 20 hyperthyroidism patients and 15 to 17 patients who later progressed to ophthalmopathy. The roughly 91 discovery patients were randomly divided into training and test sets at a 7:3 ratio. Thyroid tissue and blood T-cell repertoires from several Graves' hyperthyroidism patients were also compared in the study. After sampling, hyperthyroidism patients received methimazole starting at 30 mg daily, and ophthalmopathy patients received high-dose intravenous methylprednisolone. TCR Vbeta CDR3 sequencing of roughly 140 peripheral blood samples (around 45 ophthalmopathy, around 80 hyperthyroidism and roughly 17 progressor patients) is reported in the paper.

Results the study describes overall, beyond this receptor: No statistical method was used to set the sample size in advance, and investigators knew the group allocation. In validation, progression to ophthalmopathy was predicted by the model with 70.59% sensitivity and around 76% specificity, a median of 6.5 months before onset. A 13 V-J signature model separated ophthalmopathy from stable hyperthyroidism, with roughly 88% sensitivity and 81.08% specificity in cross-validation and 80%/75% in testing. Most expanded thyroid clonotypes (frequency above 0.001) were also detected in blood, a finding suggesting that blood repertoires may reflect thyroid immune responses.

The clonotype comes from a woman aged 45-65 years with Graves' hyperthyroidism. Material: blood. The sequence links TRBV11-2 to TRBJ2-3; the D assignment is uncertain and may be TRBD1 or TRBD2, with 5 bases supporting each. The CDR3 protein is CASSSQRGSTDTQYF. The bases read TGTGCCAGCAGCTCACAGAGGGGCAGCACAGATACGCAGTATTTT.